This T cell receptor beta chain was recovered during a study of T cell responses to AZD1222 COVID-19 vaccine. Only in-frame clones appear in the TCRdb table, and some are missing; sequencing was by immunoSEQ multiplex PCR. Of some 110,000 clones detected, 82% appear once; the ten largest clones hold around 5%. The CDR3 spans 13 residues. Germline lookup yields CDR1 SGHRS and CDR2 YFSETQ. V was cut by 0 bases and J by 2 bases, with 6 bases left in between. In regard to this clone: Its cognate antigen is unknown.

Study outcomes and limitations: Only six or seven AZD1222 recipients were seropositive at baseline. A rise in Spike-specific TCR breadth and depth followed two AZD1222 doses. Unmutated variant regions are reportedly the target of nearly half of TCRs that are spike-specific.

V usage is TRBV5-1 and J usage is TRBJ2-7; no clear D gene. This receptor was identified in an adult in good health. The specimen comprised peripheral blood, sampled on day 0 of AZD1222 vaccination. The CDR3 is CASSLAQAYEQYF. CDR3 in DNA: TGCGCCAGCAGCTTGGCTCAGGCCTACGAGCAGTACTTC.